The 26 T cell receptor beta chains below were found in one sample sequenced in a study of blood T cell repertoires in COVID-19. The data were produced by immunoSEQ multiplex PCR, yet TCRdb's version contains in-frame clones alone and is incomplete. Among over 90,000 clones, approximately 91% were seen once, and the ten largest hold less than 5.5%. The sequencing sample was made of peripheral blood. The receptors were gathered from a man aged 18 to 30 with acute or convalescent COVID-19.

The chain uses TRBV5-6 and TRBJ1-6, with TRBD1 identical over 7 bases. The CDR3 is made up of 16 amino acids. V shed 2 bases and J 5 bases; nucleotides not matched to a gene: 7. Per the germline V gene, CDR1 is SGHDT and CDR2 is YYEEEE. The CDR3 DNA is TGTGCCAGCAGCTTATACAGGGGTGTGAATAATTCACCCCTCCACTTT. It translates to CASSLYRGVNNSPLHF.

The chain combines TRBV9 with TRBJ2-6; 8 bases fit TRBD1. The CDR3 extends over 20 amino acids. V shed 2 bases, J shed 3 bases, and the junction held 16 bases outside the gene matches. From germline, CDR1 is SGDLS and CDR2 YYNGEE. CDR3 residues: CASSVGAGGYWRLGANVLTF. The CDR3 nucleotides are TGTGCCAGCAGCGTTGGCGCAGGGGGCTATTGGAGGCTTGGGGCCAACGTCCTGACTTTC.

The V call is TRBV7-6, the J call TRBJ1-1; no definite D call. Germline V gene lookup returns CDR1 SGHVS and CDR2 FNYEAQ. The CDR3 spans 16 residues. V lost 2 bases, J lost 5 bases, and 18 bases lay in between. CDR3 nucleotides: TGTGCCAGCAGCTTAATTCCCGGGCTGGAGGATACTGAAGCTTTCTTT. This encodes CASSLIPGLEDTEAFF.

The gene calls are TRBV5-1 and TRBJ2-3, with 7 positions matching TRBD2. V gave up 0 bases and J gave up 0 bases; unmatched junction bases: 4. The CDR3 runs to 16 residues. The V gene's germline CDR1 is SGHRS and CDR2 YFSETQ. CDR3: CASSLAAGVSTDTQYF. The DNA for the CDR3 is TGCGCCAGCAGCTTGGCCGCGGGGGTTAGCACAGATACGCAGTATTTT. Full variable domain (remainder filled in from reference TRBV5-1 and TRBJ2-3): KAGVTQTPRYLIKTRGQQVTLSCSPISGHRSVSWYQQTPGQGLQFLFEYFSETQRNKGNFPGRFSGRQFSNSRSEMNVSTLELGDSALYLCASSLAAGVSTDTQYFGPGTRLTVL.

CDR3 loop: CASSQVRQGNTGELFF. The CDR3 DNA is TGTGCCAGCAGCCAAGTAAGACAGGGTAACACCGGGGAGCTGTTTTTT. V usage is TRBV14 and J usage is TRBJ2-2; 7 bases align to TRBD1. V dropped 1 base and J dropped 2; count of bases not matched to a gene: 4. The CDR3 is 16 amino acids. Germline values: CDR1 SGHDN, CDR2 FVKESK.

The genes are TRBV10-2 and TRBJ2-1; TRBD2 matches at 12 bases. Germline CDR1 WSHSY, CDR2 SAAADI. J lost 0 bases, V lost 2 bases, and 14 bases had no gene match. The CDR3 is made up of 21 amino acids. Here the CDR3 reads CASSEPGLAGRVGSSYNEQFF. As DNA, the CDR3 is TGCGCCAGCAGTGAGCCAGGACTAGCGGGACGTGTAGGTAGCTCCTACAATGAGCAGTTCTTC.

V and J are TRBV9 and TRBJ1-1; 7 bases match TRBD1. The CDR3 contains 16 residues. Germline CDR1 SGDLS, CDR2 YYNGEE. V was pared by 4 bases and J by 2 bases, with 11 bases of the junction left unmatched. CDR3 coding DNA: TGTGCCAGCAGCCCGAGCGTGGGACAGCATAACACTGAAGCTTTCTTT. Protein product: CASSPSVGQHNTEAFF.

The chain carries TRBV2 and TRBJ1-5; TRBD1 is a possible D gene (6 bases). The germline V and J ends were trimmed by 6 bases and 1 base, with 13 bases remaining between them. The CDR3 has 15 residues. The germline V gene has CDR1 SNHLY and CDR2 FYNNEI. CDR3 sequence reads: CASSWGGGSNQPQHF. The CDR3 DNA is TGTGCCAGCAGCTGGGGAGGGGGGAGCAATCAGCCCCAGCATTTT.

V gene TRBV6-6 combines with J gene TRBJ1-5; D unresolved. The length of the CDR3 is 14 residues. Germline V gives CDR1 MNHNY, CDR2 SVGAGI (reference sequence). V lost 2 bases to trimming and J lost 4 bases, with 9 bases between them. In nucleotides, the CDR3 is TGTGCCAGCAGTTACGGAGCACAAAATCAGCCCCAGCATTTT. It translates to CASSYGAQNQPQHF.

The chain joins TRBV19 to TRBJ1-2; 7 positions match TRBD1. Germline V gene data show CDR1 as LNHDA and CDR2 as SQIVND (reference sequence). The CDR3 has 15 amino acids. V lost 3 bases and J lost 5; bases outside the gene matches: 9. For the CDR3, the DNA is TGTGCCAGTAGTATCACCACAGGGGTCCCGTATGGCTACACCTTC. Encoded protein: CASSITTGVPYGYTF. The full variable domain, its missing parts supplied by reference TRBV19 and TRBJ1-2, is DGGITQSPKYLFRKEGQNVTLSCEQNLNHDAMYWYRQDPGQGLRLIYYSQIVNDFQKGDIAEGYSVSREKKESFPLTVTSAQKNPTAFYLCASSITTGVPYGYTFGSGTRLTVV.

The chain combines TRBV7-7 with TRBJ2-5; D gene uncertain. Trimming shortened V by 3 bases and J by 2 bases, and 7 bases separated the two germline ends. The germline V gene encodes CDR1 SSHAT and CDR2 FNYEAQ (reference sequence). The CDR3 is made up of 13 amino acids. The CDR3 loop is CASSFGQQETQYF. CDR3 in DNA: TGTGCCAGCAGCTTTGGTCAGCAAGAGACCCAGTACTTC.

The sample holds one count of this clone. The V gene is TRBV3-1 (or the pseudogene TRBV3-2), the J gene TRBJ1-2; maybe TRBD1 (5 bases). CDR1 LGHDT and CDR2 YNNKEL come from the germline V gene (reference sequence). With 4 bases removed from V and 4 bases from J, the gap between germline ends came to 10 bases. This CDR3 is 13 amino acids long. The CDR3 DNA sequence: TGTGCCAGCAGCCCGCGACAGTTCTATGGCTACACCTTC. Protein sequence: CASSPRQFYGYTF.

V and J are TRBV5-1 and TRBJ2-2; TRBD1 matches 9 bases. V trimming: 3 bases; J trimming: 6 bases; junction bases outside the gene matches: 6. Germline V lookup: CDR1 SGHRS, CDR2 YFSETQ. The CDR3 contains 15 residues. The CDR3 is CASSWTGESAGELFF. The CDR3 nucleotides are TGCGCCAGCAGCTGGACAGGGGAGTCGGCCGGGGAGCTGTTTTTT.

The chain combines TRBV7-9 with TRBJ2-7; D is undetermined. The CDR3 runs 14 residues. CDR1 is SEHNR and CDR2 is FQNEAQ in the germline V gene (reference sequence). Deletions cut 2 bases from V and 1 base from J, with 9 bases between. CDR3 amino acids: CASSLTVGSYEQYF. The CDR3 DNA sequence: TGTGCCAGCAGCTTAACGGTCGGGTCCTACGAGCAGTACTTC.

The gene calls are TRBV9 and TRBJ1-1; unclear D gene. CDR1 is SGDLS and CDR2 is YYNGEE in the germline V gene. This CDR3 is 14 amino acids long. With 3 bases removed from V and 2 bases from J, the gap between germline ends came to 11 bases. This chain's CDR3 is CASSASGLNTEAFF. The CDR3 DNA follows: TGTGCCAGCAGCGCCTCAGGACTAAACACTGAAGCTTTCTTT. Using reference TRBV9 and TRBJ1-1 for the parts outside the CDR3, the full variable domain is DSGVTQTPKHLITATGQRVTLRCSPRSGDLSVYWYQQSLDQGLQFLIQYYNGEERAKGNILERFSAQQFPDLHSELNLSSLELGDSALYFCASSASGLNTEAFFGQGTRLTVV.

This clone was seen only a few times. The V call is TRBV7-9, the J call TRBJ2-7; 7 nucleotides agree with TRBD2. The CDR3 totals 15 residues. Trimming cost V 5 bases and J 6 bases; bases outside gene matches: 13. The V gene's germline CDR1 is SEHNR and CDR2 FQNEAQ (reference sequence). This CDR3 is CASSPQAGLPGEQYF. CDR3 nucleotides: TGTGCCAGCAGCCCTCAAGCGGGGCTTCCAGGCGAGCAGTACTTC.

The rearrangement uses TRBV5-5 and TRBJ2-7; D is possibly TRBD1 (6 bases). With 3 bases removed from V and 3 bases from J, the gap between germline ends came to 7 bases. Germline V gene sequence: CDR1 SGHKS, CDR2 YYEKEE (reference sequence). The CDR3 consists of 12 residues. CDR3 region: CASSSDSYEQYF. Written as DNA, the CDR3 is TGTGCCAGCAGCTCGGACAGCTACGAGCAGTACTTC.

This chain links TRBV30 with TRBJ1-5; possibly TRBD1 for D (5 bases). Germline CDR1 reads GTSNPN; CDR2 reads SVGIG (reference sequence). This CDR3 spans 16 amino acids. V was trimmed by 2 bases and J by 1 base, leaving 15 bases between them. This chain's CDR3 is CAWSSSGGGSNQPQHF. DNA of the CDR3: TGTGCCTGGAGTTCCTCCGGGGGAGGGAGCAATCAGCCCCAGCATTTT.

This chain connects TRBV7-6 to TRBJ1-3, with D possibly TRBD1 on 6 matching bases. V lost 8 bases and J 1 base, leaving 18 bases between the germline ends. Germline CDR1 is SGHVS and CDR2 is FNYEAQ. The CDR3 covers 16 residues. CDR3 protein: CASSRAGDNSGNTIYF. The CDR3 DNA sequence: TGTGCCAGCTCTAGGGCAGGGGATAATTCTGGAAACACCATATATTTT.

This clone was counted a single time. This CDR3 is CASSLSGMSGNTIYF. DNA of the CDR3: TGTGCCAGCAGCCTCTCGGGGATGTCTGGAAACACCATATATTTT. This chain connects TRBV9 to TRBJ1-3, with D uncertain. The V and J ends lost 4 bases and 1 base respectively, with 12 bases between them. The length of the CDR3 is 15 residues. CDR1 SGDLS and CDR2 YYNGEE come from the germline V gene.

The chain is built from TRBV5-1 and TRBJ1-1, with TRBD1 matching 7 bases. Trimming cost V 0 bases and J 1 base; bases outside gene matches: 9. The CDR3 extends over 17 amino acids. The germline CDR1 and CDR2 sequences are SGHRS and YFSETQ. CDR3 sequence reads: CASSLEGAGMRNTEAFF. CDR3 sequence (DNA): TGCGCCAGCAGCTTGGAGGGGGCGGGGATGAGGAACACTGAAGCTTTCTTT.

V and J are TRBV6-6 and TRBJ1-5; D might be TRBD1 (5 bases). CDR1 and CDR2 (germline): MNHNY, SVGAGI (reference sequence). V was shortened by 2 bases and J by 2 bases, with 10 bases between the two germline ends. The CDR3 sequence is 15 residues long. CDR3 coding DNA: TGTGCCAGCAGTTACCCAGGGATGGGCAATCAGCCCCAGCATTTT. Translation: CASSYPGMGNQPQHF.

The table lists this clone with a count of one. The chain combines TRBV2 with TRBJ2-5; the match to TRBD2 covers 7 bases. The CDR3 sequence is 15 residues long. The ends lost 10 bases at V and 2 bases at J; junction bases unmatched: 13. CDR1 is SNHLY and CDR2 is FYNNEI in the germline V gene. As DNA, the CDR3 is TGTGCCACCGAACCCAACGCGGGGGAGCAAGAGACCCAGTACTTC. It specifies CATEPNAGEQETQYF.

The chain couples TRBV11-2 to TRBJ1-1; no firm D call. Trimming removed 3 bases from V and 7 bases from J, with 9 bases in between. Germline CDR1 reads SGHAT; CDR2 reads FQNNGV. This CDR3 is built from 12 residues. The CDR3 region is CASSLGSNEAFF. The CDR3 DNA sequence: TGTGCCAGCAGCTTGGGCAGTAATGAAGCTTTCTTT.

This chain uses TRBV19 with TRBJ2-7; 9 bases are shared with TRBD1. Germline V gives CDR1 LNHDA, CDR2 SQIVND (reference sequence). The junction had 3 bases not matched to a gene; V was cut back by 6 bases and J by 0 bases. The CDR3 is 14 residues long. The CDR3 loop is CASRDRGVSYEQYF. The CDR3 nucleotides read TGTGCCAGTAGAGACAGGGGGGTCTCCTACGAGCAGTACTTC.

V gene TRBV19 combines with J gene TRBJ1-6; 8 nucleotides agree with TRBD1. The CDR3 is 14 residues long. Germline values: CDR1 LNHDA, CDR2 SQIVND (reference sequence). Trimming at V came to 1 base and at J to 9 bases, leaving 2 bases not matched to a gene. In nucleotides, the CDR3 is TGTGCCAGTAGTATAGCAGGGGGCGGTTCACCCCTCCACTTT. Translation gives CASSIAGGGSPLHF.